These 3 T cell receptor beta chains originate from one sample sequenced in a study of T cells in localized non-small cell lung cancer. Some clones are missing from TCRdb's copy, which holds only in-frame ones; the method was immunoSEQ multiplex PCR. This sample carries over 20,000 clones, more than 65% of them seen once, and the ten largest clones take roughly 4.8%. The sample here was PBMCs, taken before any cancer treatment. The source of these receptors is a man between 35 and 75 years old with stage II lung adenocarcinoma.

V is TRBV5-1 and J is TRBJ2-1; 8 positions match TRBD2. The junction had 6 bases not matched to a gene; V was cut back by 0 bases and J by 4 bases. The germline V gene encodes CDR1 SGHRS and CDR2 YFSETQ. This CDR3 contains 16 residues. The CDR3 nucleotides read TGCGCCAGCAGCTTGGATGGCGGGGGGACGTACAATGAGCAGTTCTTC. It yields the protein CASSLDGGGTYNEQFF.

The rearrangement links TRBV6-1 to TRBJ1-4; D ambiguous. CDR1 and CDR2 (germline): MNHNS, SASEGT. This CDR3 has 12 amino acids. Trimming stripped 2 bases from V and 8 bases from J, with 6 bases between. The CDR3 protein is CASSETEEKLFF. Written as DNA, the CDR3 is TGTGCCAGCAGTGAAACTGAAGAAAAACTGTTTTTT.

The CDR3 loop reads CASSRDSGEQFF. CDR3 coding DNA: TGTGCCAGCAGTCGCGATTCCGGTGAGCAGTTCTTC. The chain employs TRBV7-3 and TRBJ2-1; D gene ambiguous. V lost 6 bases, J lost 9 bases, and 12 bases lay in between. Per germline, CDR1 SGHTA and CDR2 FQGTGA. The CDR3 is 12 residues long.